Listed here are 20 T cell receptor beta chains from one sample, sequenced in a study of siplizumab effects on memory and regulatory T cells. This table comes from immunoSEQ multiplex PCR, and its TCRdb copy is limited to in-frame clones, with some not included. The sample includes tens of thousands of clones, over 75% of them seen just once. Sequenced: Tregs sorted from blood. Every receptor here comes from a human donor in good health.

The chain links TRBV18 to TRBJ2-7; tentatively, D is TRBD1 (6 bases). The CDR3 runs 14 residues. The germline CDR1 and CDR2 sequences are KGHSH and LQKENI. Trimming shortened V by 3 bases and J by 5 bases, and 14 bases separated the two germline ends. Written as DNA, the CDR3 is TGTGCCAGCTCACCCCTGACAGGAGGAAACGAGCAGTACTTC. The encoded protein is CASSPLTGGNEQYF.

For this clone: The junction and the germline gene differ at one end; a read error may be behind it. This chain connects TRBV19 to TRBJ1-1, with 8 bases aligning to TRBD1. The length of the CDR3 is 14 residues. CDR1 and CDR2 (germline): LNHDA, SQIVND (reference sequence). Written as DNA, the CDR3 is TGTGCCAGTAGAATCTCGGACAGGGTCATCTTCACTCGCTTT. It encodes CASRISDRVIFTRF. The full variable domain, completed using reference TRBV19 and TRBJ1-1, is DGGITQSPKYLFRKEGQNVTLSCEQNLNHDAMYWYRQDPGQGLRLIYYSQIVNDFQKGDIAEGYSVSREKKESFPLTVTSAQKNPTAFYLCASRISDRVIFTRFGQGTRLTVV.

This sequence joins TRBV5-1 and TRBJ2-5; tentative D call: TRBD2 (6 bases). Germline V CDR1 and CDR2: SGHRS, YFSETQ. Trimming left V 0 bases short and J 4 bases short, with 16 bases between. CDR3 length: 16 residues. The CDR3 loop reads CASSLVGDWSGETQYF. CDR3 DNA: TGCGCCAGCAGCTTGGTGGGGGACTGGTCAGGAGAGACCCAGTACTTC.

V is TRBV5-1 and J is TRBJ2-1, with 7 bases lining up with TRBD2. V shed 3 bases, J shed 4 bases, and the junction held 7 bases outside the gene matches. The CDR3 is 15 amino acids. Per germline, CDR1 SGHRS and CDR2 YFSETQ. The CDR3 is CASSWTGTTYNEQFF. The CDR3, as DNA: TGCGCCAGCAGCTGGACCGGGACTACATACAATGAGCAGTTCTTC. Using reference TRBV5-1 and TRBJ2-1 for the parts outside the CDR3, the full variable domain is KAGVTQTPRYLIKTRGQQVTLSCSPISGHRSVSWYQQTPGQGLQFLFEYFSETQRNKGNFPGRFSGRQFSNSRSEMNVSTLELGDSALYLCASSWTGTTYNEQFFGPGTRLTVL.

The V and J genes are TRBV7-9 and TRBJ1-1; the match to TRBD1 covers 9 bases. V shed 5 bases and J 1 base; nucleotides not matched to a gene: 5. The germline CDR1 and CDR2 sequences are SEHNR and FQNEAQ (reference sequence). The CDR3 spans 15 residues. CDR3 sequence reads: CASSPRQGGNTEAFF. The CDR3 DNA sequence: TGTGCCAGCAGCCCTAGACAGGGGGGGAACACTGAAGCTTTCTTT.

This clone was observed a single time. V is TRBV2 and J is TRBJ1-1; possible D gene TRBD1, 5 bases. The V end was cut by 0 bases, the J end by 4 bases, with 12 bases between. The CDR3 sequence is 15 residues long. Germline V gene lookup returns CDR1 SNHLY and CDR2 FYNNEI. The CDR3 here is CASSEARRVGTEAFF. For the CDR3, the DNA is TGTGCCAGCAGTGAAGCGCGCAGGGTCGGCACTGAAGCTTTCTTT.

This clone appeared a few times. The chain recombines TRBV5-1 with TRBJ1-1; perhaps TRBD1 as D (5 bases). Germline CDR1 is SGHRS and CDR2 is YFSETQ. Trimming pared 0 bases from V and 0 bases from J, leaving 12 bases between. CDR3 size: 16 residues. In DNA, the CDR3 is TGCGCCAGCAGCTTGGCCGGGGGGATCTTGAACACTGAAGCTTTCTTT. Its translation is CASSLAGGILNTEAFF.

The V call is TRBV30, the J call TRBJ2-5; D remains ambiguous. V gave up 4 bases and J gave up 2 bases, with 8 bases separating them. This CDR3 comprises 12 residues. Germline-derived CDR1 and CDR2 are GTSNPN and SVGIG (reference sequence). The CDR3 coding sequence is TGTGCCTGGACCCCACTGCAAGAGACCCAGTACTTC. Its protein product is CAWTPLQETQYF.

The chain's CDR3 is CASRASPSTDTQYF. The CDR3 DNA reads as TGCGCCAGCCGGGCCTCCCCTAGCACAGATACGCAGTATTTT. The V call is TRBV4-1, the J call TRBJ2-3; D is ambiguous. The germline V and J ends were trimmed by 8 bases and 0 bases, with 12 bases remaining between them. CDR3 length equals 14 residues. Germline V gene sequence: CDR1 MGHRA, CDR2 YSYEKL.

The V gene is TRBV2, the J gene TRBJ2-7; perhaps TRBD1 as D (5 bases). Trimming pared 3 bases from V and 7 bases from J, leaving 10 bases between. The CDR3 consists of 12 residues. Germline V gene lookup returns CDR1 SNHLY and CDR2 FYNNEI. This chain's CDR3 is CASSDQGLEQYF. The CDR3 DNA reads TGTGCCAGCAGTGACCAGGGTTTAGAGCAGTACTTC.

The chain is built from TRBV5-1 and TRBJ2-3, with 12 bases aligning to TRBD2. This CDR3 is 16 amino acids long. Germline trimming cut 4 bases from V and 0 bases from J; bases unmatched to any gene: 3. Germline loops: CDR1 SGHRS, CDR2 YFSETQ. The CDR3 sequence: CASSLGLAGSTDTQYF. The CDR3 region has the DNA TGCGCCAGCAGCCTCGGACTAGCGGGGAGCACAGATACGCAGTATTTT.

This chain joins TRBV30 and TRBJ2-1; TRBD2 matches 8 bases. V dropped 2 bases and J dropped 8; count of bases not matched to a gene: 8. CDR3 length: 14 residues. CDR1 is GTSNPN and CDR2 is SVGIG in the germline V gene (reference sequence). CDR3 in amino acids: CAWSPGTRGYEQFF. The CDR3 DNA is TGTGCCTGGAGTCCCGGGACTAGAGGCTATGAGCAGTTCTTC. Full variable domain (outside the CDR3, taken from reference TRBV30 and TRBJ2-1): SQTIHQWPATLVQPVGSPLSLECTVEGTSNPNLYWYRQAAGRGLQLLFYSVGIGQISSEVPQNLSASRPQDRQFILSSKKLLLSDSGFYLCAWSPGTRGYEQFFGPGTRLTVL.

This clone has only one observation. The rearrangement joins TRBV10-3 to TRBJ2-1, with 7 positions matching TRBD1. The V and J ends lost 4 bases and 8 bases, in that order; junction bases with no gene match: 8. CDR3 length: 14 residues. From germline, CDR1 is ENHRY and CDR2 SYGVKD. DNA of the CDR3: TGTGCCATCAGTGTAAGACAGGGAATCGATGAGCAGTTCTTC. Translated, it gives CAISVRQGIDEQFF.

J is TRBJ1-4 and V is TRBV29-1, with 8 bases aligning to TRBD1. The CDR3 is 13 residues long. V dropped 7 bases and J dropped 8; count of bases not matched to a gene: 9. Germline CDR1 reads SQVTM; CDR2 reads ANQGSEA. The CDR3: CSAPGQGSEKLFF. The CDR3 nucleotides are TGCAGCGCACCAGGACAGGGTAGCGAAAAACTGTTTTTT.

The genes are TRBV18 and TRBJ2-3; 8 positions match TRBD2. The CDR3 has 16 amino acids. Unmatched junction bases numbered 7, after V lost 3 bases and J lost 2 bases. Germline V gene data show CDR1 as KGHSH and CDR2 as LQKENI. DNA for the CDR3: TGTGCCAGCTCACCCGCAGCGGGAGTTACCACAGATACGCAGTATTTT. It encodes CASSPAAGVTTDTQYF. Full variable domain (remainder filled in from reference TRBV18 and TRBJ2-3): NAGVMQNPRHLVRRRGQEARLRCSPMKGHSHVYWYRQLPEEGLKFMVYLQKENIIDESGMPKERFSAEFPKEGPSILRIQQVVRGDSAAYFCASSPAAGVTTDTQYFGPGTRLTVL.

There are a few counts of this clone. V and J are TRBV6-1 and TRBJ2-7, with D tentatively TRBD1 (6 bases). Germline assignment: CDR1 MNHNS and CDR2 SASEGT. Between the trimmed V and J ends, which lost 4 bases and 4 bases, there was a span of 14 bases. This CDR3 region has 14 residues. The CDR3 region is CASSGGWGLYEQYF. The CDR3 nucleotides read TGTGCCAGCAGTGGAGGCTGGGGGCTTTACGAGCAGTACTTC.

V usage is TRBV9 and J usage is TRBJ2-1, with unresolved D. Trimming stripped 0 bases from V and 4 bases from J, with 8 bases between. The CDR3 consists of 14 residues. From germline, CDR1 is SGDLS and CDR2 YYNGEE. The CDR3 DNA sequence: TGTGCCAGCAGCGTAGAGTTACTGTACAATGAGCAGTTCTTC. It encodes CASSVELLYNEQFF.

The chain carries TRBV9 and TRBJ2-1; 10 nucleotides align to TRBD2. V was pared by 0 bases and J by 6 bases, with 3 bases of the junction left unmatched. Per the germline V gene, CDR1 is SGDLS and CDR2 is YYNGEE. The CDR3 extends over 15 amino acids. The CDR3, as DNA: TGTGCCAGCAGCGTAGGGTGGACTAGCGGCAATGAGCAGTTCTTC. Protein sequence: CASSVGWTSGNEQFF.

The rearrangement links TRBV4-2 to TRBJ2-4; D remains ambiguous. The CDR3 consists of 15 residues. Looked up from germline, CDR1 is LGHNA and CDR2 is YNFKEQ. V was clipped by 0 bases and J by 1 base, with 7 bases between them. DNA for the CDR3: TGTGCCAGCAGCCAAGATCGGGTGGCCAAAAACATTCAGTACTTC. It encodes CASSQDRVAKNIQYF.

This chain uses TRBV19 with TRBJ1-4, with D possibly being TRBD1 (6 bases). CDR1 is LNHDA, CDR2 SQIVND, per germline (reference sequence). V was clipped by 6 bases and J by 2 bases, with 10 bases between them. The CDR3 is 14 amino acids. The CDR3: CASSWGATNEKLFF. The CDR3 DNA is TGTGCCAGTAGCTGGGGGGCTACTAATGAAAAACTGTTTTTT.